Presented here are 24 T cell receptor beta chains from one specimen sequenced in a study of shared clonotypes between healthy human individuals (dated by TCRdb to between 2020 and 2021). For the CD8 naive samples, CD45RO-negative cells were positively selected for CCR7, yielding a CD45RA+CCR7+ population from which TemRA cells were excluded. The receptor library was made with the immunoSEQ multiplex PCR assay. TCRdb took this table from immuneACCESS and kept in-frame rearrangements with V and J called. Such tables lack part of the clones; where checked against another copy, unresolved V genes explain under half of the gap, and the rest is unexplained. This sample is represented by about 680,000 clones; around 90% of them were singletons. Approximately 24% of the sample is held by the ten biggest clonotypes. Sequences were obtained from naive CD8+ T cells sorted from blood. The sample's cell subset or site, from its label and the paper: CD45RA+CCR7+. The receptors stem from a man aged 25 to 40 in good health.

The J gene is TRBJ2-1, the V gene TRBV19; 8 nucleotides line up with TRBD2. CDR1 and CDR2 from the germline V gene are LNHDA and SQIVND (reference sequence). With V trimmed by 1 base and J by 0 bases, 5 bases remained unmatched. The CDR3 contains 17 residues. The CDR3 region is CASSIVSGTSSYNEQFF. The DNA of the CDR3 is TGTGCCAGTAGTATAGTTAGCGGGACCTCCTCCTACAATGAGCAGTTCTTC.

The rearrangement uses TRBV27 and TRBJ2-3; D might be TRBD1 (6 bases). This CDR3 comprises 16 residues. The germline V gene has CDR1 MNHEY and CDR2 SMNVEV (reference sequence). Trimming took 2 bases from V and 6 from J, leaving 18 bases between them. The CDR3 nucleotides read TGTGCCAGCAGTTTACAAAGCCCCAGGGGCCTTGATACGCAGTATTTT. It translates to CASSLQSPRGLDTQYF.

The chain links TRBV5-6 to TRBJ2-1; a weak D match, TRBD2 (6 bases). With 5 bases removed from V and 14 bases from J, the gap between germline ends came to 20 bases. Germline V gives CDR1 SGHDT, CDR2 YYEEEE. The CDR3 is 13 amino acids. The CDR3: CASRGDSSRVEFF. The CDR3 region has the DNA TGTGCCAGCAGGGGGGACTCGAGCCGAGTGGAGTTCTTC. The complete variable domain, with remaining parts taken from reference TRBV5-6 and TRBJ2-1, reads DAGVTQSPTHLIKTRGQQVTLRCSPKSGHDTVSWYQQALGQGPQFIFQYYEEEERQRGNFPDRFSGHQFPNYSSELNVNALLLGDSALYLCASRGDSSRVEFFGPGTRLTVL.

The CDR3 loop is CASSRLAGVPDTQYF. CDR3 nucleotide sequence: TGTGCCAGCAGCCGACTAGCGGGAGTCCCAGATACGCAGTATTTT. V usage is TRBV6-5 and J usage is TRBJ2-3, with 12 bases aligning to TRBD2. Trimming took 6 bases from V and 4 from J; bases not matched to a gene: 5. The CDR3 sequence is 15 residues long. Germline CDR1 is MNHEY and CDR2 is SVGAGI.

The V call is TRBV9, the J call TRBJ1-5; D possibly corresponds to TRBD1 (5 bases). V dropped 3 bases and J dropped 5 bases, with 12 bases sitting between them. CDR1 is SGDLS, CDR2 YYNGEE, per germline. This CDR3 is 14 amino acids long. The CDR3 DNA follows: TGTGCCAGCAGCGCCCAAGGGGCTTATCAGCCCCAGCATTTT. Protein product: CASSAQGAYQPQHF.

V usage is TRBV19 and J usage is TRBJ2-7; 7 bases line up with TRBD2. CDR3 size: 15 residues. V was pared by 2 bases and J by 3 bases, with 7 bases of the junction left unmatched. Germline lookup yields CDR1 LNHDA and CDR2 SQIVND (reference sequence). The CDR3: CASSIRRESYYEQYF. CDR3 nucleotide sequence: TGTGCCAGTAGTATAAGGCGGGAGAGTTACTACGAGCAGTACTTC.

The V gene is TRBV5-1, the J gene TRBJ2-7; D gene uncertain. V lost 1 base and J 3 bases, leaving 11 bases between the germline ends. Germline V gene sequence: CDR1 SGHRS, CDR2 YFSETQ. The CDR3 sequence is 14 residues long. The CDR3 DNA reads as TGCGCCAGCAGCTTGTATAGGAATAGCTACGAGCAGTACTTC. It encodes CASSLYRNSYEQYF.

CDR3 sequence: CASSLSRGRNEQFF. CDR3 bases: TGTGCCAGCAGTTTATCCAGGGGGCGAAATGAGCAGTTCTTC. This chain links TRBV6-5 with TRBJ2-1; 8 nucleotides align to TRBD1. With 4 bases clipped from V and 7 bases from J, the junction kept 6 bases outside the gene matches. Per the germline V gene, CDR1 is MNHEY and CDR2 is SVGAGI. This CDR3 region has 14 residues.

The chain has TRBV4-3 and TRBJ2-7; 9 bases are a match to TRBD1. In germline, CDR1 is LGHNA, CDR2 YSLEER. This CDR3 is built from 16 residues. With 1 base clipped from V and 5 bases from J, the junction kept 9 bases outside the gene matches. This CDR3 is CASSQANRGQLNEQYF. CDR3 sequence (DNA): TGCGCCAGCAGCCAAGCCAACAGGGGGCAGTTAAACGAGCAGTACTTC.

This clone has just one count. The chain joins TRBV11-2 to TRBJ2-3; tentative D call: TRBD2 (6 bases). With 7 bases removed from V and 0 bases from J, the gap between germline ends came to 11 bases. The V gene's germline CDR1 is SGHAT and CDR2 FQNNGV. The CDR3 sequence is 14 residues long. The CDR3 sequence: CASTIGGSTDTQYF. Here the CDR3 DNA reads TGTGCCAGCACCATAGGAGGGAGCACAGATACGCAGTATTTT.

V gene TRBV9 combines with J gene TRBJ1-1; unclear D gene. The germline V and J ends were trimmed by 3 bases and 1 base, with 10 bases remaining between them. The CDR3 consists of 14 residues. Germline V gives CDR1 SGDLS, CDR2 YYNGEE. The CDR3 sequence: CASSASGENTEAFF. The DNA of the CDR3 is TGTGCCAGCAGCGCGTCGGGAGAGAACACTGAAGCTTTCTTT. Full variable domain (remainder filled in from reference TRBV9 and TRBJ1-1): DSGVTQTPKHLITATGQRVTLRCSPRSGDLSVYWYQQSLDQGLQFLIQYYNGEERAKGNILERFSAQQFPDLHSELNLSSLELGDSALYFCASSASGENTEAFFGQGTRLTVV.

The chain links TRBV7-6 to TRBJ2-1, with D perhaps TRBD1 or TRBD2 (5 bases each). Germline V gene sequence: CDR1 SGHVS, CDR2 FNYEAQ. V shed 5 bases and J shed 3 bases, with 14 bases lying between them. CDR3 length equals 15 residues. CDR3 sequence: CASSQDLGDYNEQFF. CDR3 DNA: TGTGCCAGCAGCCAGGACCTGGGGGACTACAATGAGCAGTTCTTC. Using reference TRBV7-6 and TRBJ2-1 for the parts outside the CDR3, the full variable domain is GAGVSQSPRYKVTKRGQDVALRCDPISGHVSLYWYRQALGQGPEFLTYFNYEAQQDKSGLPNDRFSAERPEGSISTLTIQRTEQRDSAMYRCASSQDLGDYNEQFFGPGTRLTVL.

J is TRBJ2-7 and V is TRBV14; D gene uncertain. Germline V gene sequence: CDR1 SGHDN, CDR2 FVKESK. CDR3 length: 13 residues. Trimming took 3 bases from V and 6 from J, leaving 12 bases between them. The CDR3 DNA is TGTGCCAGCAGCCACCCAACCACCCCCGAGCAGTACTTC. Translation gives CASSHPTTPEQYF.

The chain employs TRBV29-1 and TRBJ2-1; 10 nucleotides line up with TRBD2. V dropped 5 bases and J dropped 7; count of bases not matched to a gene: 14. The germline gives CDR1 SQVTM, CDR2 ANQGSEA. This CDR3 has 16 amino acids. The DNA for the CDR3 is TGCAGCGTTACAGCCCTGAGCGGGAGGGCCAGGAATGAGCAGTTCTTC. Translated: CSVTALSGRARNEQFF.

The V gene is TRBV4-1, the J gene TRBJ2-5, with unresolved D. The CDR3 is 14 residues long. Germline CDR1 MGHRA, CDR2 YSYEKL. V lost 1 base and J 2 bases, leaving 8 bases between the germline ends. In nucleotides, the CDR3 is TGCGCCAGCAGCCAAGGTGCAGGTCAAGAGACCCAGTACTTC. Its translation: CASSQGAGQETQYF.

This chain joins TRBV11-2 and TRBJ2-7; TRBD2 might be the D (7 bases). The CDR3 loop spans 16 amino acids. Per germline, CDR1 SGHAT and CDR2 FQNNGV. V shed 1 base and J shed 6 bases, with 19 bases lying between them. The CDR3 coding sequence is TGTGCCAGCAGCTTAGTGTTCGGGGGGCGCAGGGGCGAGCAGTACTTC. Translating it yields CASSLVFGGRRGEQYF.

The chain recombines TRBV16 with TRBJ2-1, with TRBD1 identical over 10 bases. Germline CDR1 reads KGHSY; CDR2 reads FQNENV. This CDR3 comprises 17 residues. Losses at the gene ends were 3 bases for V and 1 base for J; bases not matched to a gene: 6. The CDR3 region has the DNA TGTGCCAGCAGCCAGCCGGACAGGGGGTTGTCCTACAATGAGCAGTTCTTC. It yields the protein CASSQPDRGLSYNEQFF. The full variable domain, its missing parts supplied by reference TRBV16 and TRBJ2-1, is GEEVAQTPKHLVRGEGQKAKLYCAPIKGHSYVFWYQQVLKNEFKFLISFQNENVFDETGMPKERFSAKCLPNSPCSLEIQATKLEDSAVYFCASSQPDRGLSYNEQFFGPGTRLTVL.

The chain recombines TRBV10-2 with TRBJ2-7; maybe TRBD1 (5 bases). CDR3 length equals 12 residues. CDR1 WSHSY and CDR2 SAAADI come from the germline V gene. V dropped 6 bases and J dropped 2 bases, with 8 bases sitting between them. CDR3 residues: CASRQAPYEQYF. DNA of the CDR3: TGCGCCAGCAGACAGGCCCCCTACGAGCAGTACTTC.

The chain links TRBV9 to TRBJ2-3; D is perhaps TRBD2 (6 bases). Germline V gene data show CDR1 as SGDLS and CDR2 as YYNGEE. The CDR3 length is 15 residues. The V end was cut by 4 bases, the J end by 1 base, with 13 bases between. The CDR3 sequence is CASSSPPGGTDTQYF. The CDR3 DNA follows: TGTGCCAGCAGCTCCCCGCCGGGGGGCACAGATACGCAGTATTTT.

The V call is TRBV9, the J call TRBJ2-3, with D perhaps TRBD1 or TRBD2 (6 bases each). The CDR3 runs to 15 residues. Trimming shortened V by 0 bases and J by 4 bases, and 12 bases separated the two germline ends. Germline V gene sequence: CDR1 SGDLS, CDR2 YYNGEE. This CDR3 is CASSVAGRGADTQYF. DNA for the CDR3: TGTGCCAGCAGCGTAGCGGGAAGGGGGGCAGATACGCAGTATTTT.

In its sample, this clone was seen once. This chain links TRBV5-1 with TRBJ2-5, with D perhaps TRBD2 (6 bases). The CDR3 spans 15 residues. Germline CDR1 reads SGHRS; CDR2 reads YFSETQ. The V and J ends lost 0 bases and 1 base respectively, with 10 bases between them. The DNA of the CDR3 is TGCGCCAGCAGCTTGGTAGTAGCGGTCCAAGAGACCCAGTACTTC. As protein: CASSLVVAVQETQYF.

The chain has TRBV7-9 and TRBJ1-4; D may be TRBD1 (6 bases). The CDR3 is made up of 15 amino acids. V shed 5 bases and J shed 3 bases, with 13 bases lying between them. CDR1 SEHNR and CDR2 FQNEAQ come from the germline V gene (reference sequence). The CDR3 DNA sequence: TGTGCCAGCAGCAAAGGGGGATCCCCTAATGAAAAACTGTTTTTT. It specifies CASSKGGSPNEKLFF.

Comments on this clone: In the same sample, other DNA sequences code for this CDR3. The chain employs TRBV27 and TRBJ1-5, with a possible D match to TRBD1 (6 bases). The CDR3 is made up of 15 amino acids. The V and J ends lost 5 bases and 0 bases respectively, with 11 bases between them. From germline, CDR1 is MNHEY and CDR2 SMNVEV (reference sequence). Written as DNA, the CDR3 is TGTGCCAGCAGTGCGACAGGCCATAGCAATCAGCCCCAGCATTTT. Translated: CASSATGHSNQPQHF.

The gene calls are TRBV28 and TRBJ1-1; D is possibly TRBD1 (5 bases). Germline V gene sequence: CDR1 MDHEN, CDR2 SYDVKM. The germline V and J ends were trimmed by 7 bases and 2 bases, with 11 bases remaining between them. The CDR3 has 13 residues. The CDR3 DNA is TGTGCCAGCATGGAGGGGTCTAACACTGAAGCTTTCTTT. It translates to CASMEGSNTEAFF.